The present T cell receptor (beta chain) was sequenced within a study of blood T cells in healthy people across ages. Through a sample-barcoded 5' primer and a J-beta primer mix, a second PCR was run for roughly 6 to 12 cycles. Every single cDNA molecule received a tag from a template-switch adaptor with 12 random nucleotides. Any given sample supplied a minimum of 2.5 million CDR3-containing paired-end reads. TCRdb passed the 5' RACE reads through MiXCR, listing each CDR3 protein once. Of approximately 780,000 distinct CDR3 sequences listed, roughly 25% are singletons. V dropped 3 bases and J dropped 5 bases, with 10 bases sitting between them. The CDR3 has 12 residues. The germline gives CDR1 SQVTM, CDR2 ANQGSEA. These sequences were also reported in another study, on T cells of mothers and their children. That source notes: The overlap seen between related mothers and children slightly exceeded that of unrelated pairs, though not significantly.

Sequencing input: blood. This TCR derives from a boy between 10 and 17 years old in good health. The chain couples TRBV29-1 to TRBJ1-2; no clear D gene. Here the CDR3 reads CSVDIRGYGYTF. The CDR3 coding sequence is TGCAGCGTTGATATTCGAGGGTATGGCTACACCTTC.